This T cell receptor beta chain was sequenced during a study of T cells in Graves' hyperthyroidism and ophthalmopathy. Study at large: At initial diagnosis, before any treatment had begun, peripheral blood was obtained.

This clonotype was recorded many times. Amplified TCR beta CDR3 regions came from RNA transcripts. With the HTBI primer set, the TCR CDR3 went through a first round of RT-PCR. TCRdb called the multiplex PCR reads again in MiXCR, with one record for every CDR3 protein. The sample has around 340,000 distinct CDR3 sequences, over 11% seen once. The hyperthyroidism patients had all been newly diagnosed, and their disease duration was under 2 months. Their ages ranged from 18 to 65 years. Lactation, pregnancy, other autoimmune disease or uncontrolled infection led to exclusion of patients. For the diagnoses, clinical symptoms, serum thyroxine and TRAb, thyroid ultrasound and orbital computed tomography were used. After removal of 1 base from V and 8 bases from J, the junction contained 12 bases not matched to a gene. Per the germline V gene, CDR1 is SGHTA and CDR2 is FQGNSA. CDR3 size: 16 residues.

V gene TRBV7-2 combines with J gene TRBJ1-2, with 8 bases matching TRBD1. The receptor was isolated from a woman in her thirties with Graves' hyperthyroidism. The sequencing input was blood. The CDR3 region is CASSLDTAGGLGGYTF. CDR3 nucleotide sequence: TGTGCCAGCAGCTTAGATACAGCAGGGGGCTTGGGCGGCTACACCTTC.